This TCR beta chain was found in a study of shared clonotypes between healthy human individuals. The naive CD8 fraction comprised CD45RO-negative cells positively selected for CCR7 and excluded terminally differentiated effector memory CD45RA+ cells. From germline, CDR1 is MDHEN and CDR2 SYDVKM. The CDR3 is 13 amino acids. V was trimmed by 5 bases and J by 5 bases, leaving 10 bases between them. Only in-frame clones appear in the TCRdb table, and some are missing; sequencing was by immunoSEQ multiplex PCR. The sample records 1.5 million to 2.5 million clones, approximately 95% being singletons. The J gene is TRBJ2-1, the V gene TRBV28; the D gene is possibly TRBD2 (5 bases). The sequenced material came from naive CD8+ T cells sorted from blood. The TCR originated in a young man in good health. This CDR3 reads CASSPGINNEQFF. CDR3 sequence (DNA): TGTGCCAGCAGTCCCGGGATAAACAATGAGCAGTTCTTC.